Described below is a single T cell receptor beta chain sequence and its context. The antigen is undetermined. With iRepertoire HTBI primers and Arm-PCR of CDR3 regions, TCR beta libraries were built. TCRdb redid the calling of the multiplex PCR reads with MiXCR, one entry per CDR3 protein. The data show hundreds of thousands of distinct CDR3 sequences, around 16% seen once. Time point indicated: newly diagnosed GD, antithyroid drugs for less than 3 months. PBMCs provided the RNA from which the TCR library was made. The patients were enrolled through endocrinology in Xi'an, China. The data belong to a study of regulatory T cells in long-lasting Graves disease. Points from the study as a whole: Fewer public clonotypes were shared by new patients (roughly 970) than by persistent patients (roughly 2,500).

With 4 bases removed from V and 8 bases from J, the gap between germline ends came to 17 bases. The CDR3 is 14 residues long. Germline V gives CDR1 LGHDT, CDR2 YNNKEL (reference sequence). These data were also reused for a study on T cells in Graves' hyperthyroidism and ophthalmopathy.

The genes are TRBV3-1 and TRBJ1-1; a possible D gene is TRBD1 (5 bases). The source material was peripheral blood mononuclear cells (PBMCs), sampled at new diagnosis, from a patient treated with antithyroid drugs. This TCR derives from a woman aged 35-60 years with Graves disease. CDR3 in amino acids: CASSPSSGHIEAFF. In DNA, the CDR3 is TGTGCCAGCAGCCCGTCCAGCGGACATATAGAAGCTTTCTTT.